The TCR beta chain under discussion was sequenced for a study of T cell repertoires in cytomegalovirus infection. In the study overall: Indicated by public TCR beta signatures were CMV infection and matching HLA type.

Study conclusions and caveats: The response measured ex vivo was dominated by TCR beta clonotypes (HLA-C-restricted and CMV-specific). Summed frequency of public TCR beta families distinguished CMV carriers with the relevant HLA.

Details on this clonotype: Its matching antigen is unknown.

TCRdb re-called the reads through MiXCR, storing one row per CDR3 protein. The sample includes 600,000 to 800,000 distinct CDR3 sequences, roughly a quarter of them seen just once. The sequenced sample was CD8+ T cells from PBMCs. This sequence was found in a human donor in good health (CMV status not recorded). Some clones in this sample may be carry-over from other donors' samples.

The CDR3, as DNA: TGCAGTGCTAGAGATAGAAGGACACCCTATGGCTACACCTTC. Translation gives CSARDRRTPYGYTF. V is TRBV20-1 and J is TRBJ1-2; possible D gene TRBD1, 5 bases. The CDR3 is made up of 14 amino acids. Germline V gene lookup returns CDR1 DFQATT and CDR2 SNEGSKA (reference sequence). Trimming took off 0 bases at V and 4 bases at J, with 12 bases between the two ends.